These 10 T cell receptor beta chains came from one sample sequenced in a study of blood T cells in healthy people across ages. Next came a second PCR, run for about 7 to 12 cycles, which used a sample-barcoded 5' primer along with a J-beta primer mix. Each CDR3 protein gets one entry after TCRdb re-called the 5' RACE reads with MiXCR. The table records about 1,000,000 distinct CDR3 sequences, over 35% of them present only once. Sequenced: blood. The receptors were gathered from a woman in her sixties in good health.

The CDR3 nucleotides are TGTGCCAGCAGCTCCGAAGGGGTGGGGACTGAAGCTTTCTTT. It specifies CASSSEGVGTEAFF. The J gene is TRBJ1-1, the V gene TRBV7-9; possibly TRBD1 for D (5 bases). The CDR3 spans 14 residues. Trimming removed 4 bases from V and 5 bases from J, with 14 bases in between. Germline assignment: CDR1 SEHNR and CDR2 FQNEAQ (reference sequence).

The rearrangement uses TRBV9 and TRBJ2-3, with a weak D call TRBD2 (6 bases). The germline gives CDR1 SGDLS, CDR2 YYNGEE. This CDR3 region has 15 residues. The V and J ends lost 3 bases and 4 bases respectively, with 15 bases between them. CDR3 DNA: TGTGCCAGCAGCGGGGGGGTAGCTCGCGCAGATACGCAGTATTTT. Protein product: CASSGGVARADTQYF.

To note about this clonotype: One end of the junction fails to match germline, which may point to a read error. This chain joins TRBV24-1 and TRBJ2-1, with 7 bases fitting TRBD2. Per the germline V gene, CDR1 is KGHDR and CDR2 is SFDVKD. The CDR3 has 20 residues. The CDR3 DNA sequence: TGTGCCACCAGTGATTTGCTCGTTGGGGAGTCTAGCGGACGAGGCGGTGAGCGGTTCTTC. Translation: CATSDLLVGESSGRGGERFF.

The chain combines TRBV15 with TRBJ2-4, with D possibly TRBD2 on 5 matching bases. This CDR3 has 14 amino acids. Trimming removed 1 base from V and 2 bases from J, with 6 bases in between. From germline, CDR1 is LNHNV and CDR2 YYDKDF (reference sequence). The CDR3 spells CATSRGETKNIQYF. CDR3 sequence (DNA): TGTGCCACCAGCAGAGGGGAGACCAAAAACATTCAGTACTTC.

This clonotype was picked up a small number of times. The rearrangement links TRBV20-1 to TRBJ2-5, with D hard to call. The germline V gene has CDR1 DFQATT and CDR2 SNEGSKA (reference sequence). The CDR3 is 13 residues long. V dropped 3 bases and J dropped 4 bases, with 12 bases sitting between them. This CDR3 reads CSASLPQRETQYF. CDR3 nucleotides: TGCAGTGCTAGCCTTCCCCAGAGAGAGACCCAGTACTTC.

Of note for this clonotype: Mismatch with germline at one junction end may stem from a read error. The chain is built from TRBV5-1 and TRBJ2-7; D is perhaps TRBD2 (6 bases). CDR1 and CDR2 (germline): SGHRS, YFSETQ. The CDR3 covers 14 residues. The CDR3 DNA sequence: TGCACCAGCAGCTTGCCGGGAGCCACCTACGAGCAGTACTTC. This translates into CTSSLPGATYEQYF.

The V call is TRBV5-1, the J call TRBJ1-4, with TRBD1 as a possible D gene (5 bases). The CDR3 contains 15 residues. Germline assignment: CDR1 SGHRS and CDR2 YFSETQ. Trimming removed 9 bases from V and 6 bases from J, with 21 bases in between. The CDR3 reads CAIPPGGGADEKLFF. The CDR3 coding sequence is TGCGCCATCCCACCCGGCGGAGGGGCTGATGAAAAACTGTTTTTT.

V usage is TRBV29-1 and J usage is TRBJ1-2, with 7 bases lining up with TRBD1. The CDR3 is 13 residues long. Losses at the gene ends were 5 bases for V and 6 bases for J; bases not matched to a gene: 9. Germline V gene lookup returns CDR1 SQVTM and CDR2 ANQGSEA. CDR3: CSVPRTGGHGYTF. CDR3 bases: TGCAGCGTTCCAAGGACAGGTGGACATGGCTACACCTTC.

CDR3 nucleotide sequence: TGTGCCAGCAGTCTCCGCCTAACATACGAGCAGTACTTC. It is translated as CASSLRLTYEQYF. The J gene is TRBJ2-7, the V gene TRBV27; D gene uncertain. Germline-derived CDR1 and CDR2 are MNHEY and SMNVEV (reference sequence). The CDR3 is 13 residues long. Deletions cut 5 bases from V and 4 bases from J, with 12 bases between.

V gene TRBV14 combines with J gene TRBJ2-5; TRBD1 might be the D (5 bases). CDR3 length: 15 residues. V gave up 0 bases and J gave up 5 bases, with 13 bases separating them. Germline V lookup: CDR1 SGHDN, CDR2 FVKESK. Here the CDR3 reads CASSQDATAWETQYF. The CDR3 bases are TGTGCCAGCAGCCAAGATGCGACAGCCTGGGAGACCCAGTACTTC.